This record looks at one TCR beta chain sequence and its context. Its specificity is not known. The investigators amplified TCR beta CDR3 regions from RNA transcripts. TCR CDR3 underwent first-round RT-PCR with the HTBI primer set. TCRdb redid the calling of the multiplex PCR reads with MiXCR, one entry per CDR3 protein. The profile covers approximately 400,000 distinct CDR3 sequences, with 15% to 19% appearing a single time and around an eighth taken by the ten largest. This entry comes from a study of T cells in Graves' hyperthyroidism and ophthalmopathy. Study-wide results and limits: Most clonotypes that expanded in the thyroid above 0.001 also showed up in blood. The model foresaw ophthalmopathy a median about 6.5 months prior to onset.

Diagnostic decisions used clinical symptoms, serum thyroxine and TRAb, thyroid ultrasound and orbital computed tomography. Fresh 10 ml peripheral blood yielded PBMCs. The CDR3 has 16 residues. Germline lookup yields CDR1 LNHDA and CDR2 SQIVND (reference sequence). The junction had 11 bases not matched to a gene; V was cut back by 5 bases and J by 3 bases. This receptor was obtained from a woman aged 18-29 years with Graves' hyperthyroidism. Material: blood. The chain is built from TRBV19 and TRBJ1-1; 8 bases map to TRBD1. CDR3 DNA sequence: TGTGCCAGTAGTGCCCCAGGGGGCGGCTATGACACTGAAGCTTTCTTT. Amino acid sequence: CASSAPGGGYDTEAFF.